This T cell receptor (beta chain) was recorded in a study of T cells in Graves' hyperthyroidism and ophthalmopathy. Amplified TCR beta CDR3 regions derived from RNA transcripts. HTBI primers were the set used in a first-round RT-PCR of the TCR CDR3. TCRdb re-derived calls from the multiplex PCR reads in MiXCR, one entry per CDR3 protein. Among roughly 800,000 distinct CDR3 sequences listed, around 38% were seen once. This clonotype appeared many times. The V gene end was trimmed by 5 bases and the J gene end by 8 bases; junction bases not matched to a gene: 8. This CDR3 region has 16 residues. CDR1 and CDR2 (germline): SGHVS, FQNEAQ.

This rearrangement joins TRBV7-8 to TRBJ1-6; 11 nucleotides align to TRBD1. Sequencing was done on a sample of blood. This TCR was recovered from a man between 18 and 35 years old with Graves' hyperthyroidism. The chain's CDR3 is CASSDWTGGRDSPLHF. DNA for the CDR3: TGTGCCAGCAGCGACTGGACAGGGGGCCGGGATTCACCCCTCCACTTT.